What follows are 28 T cell receptor beta chains derived from one specimen sequenced in a study of prognosis after radiotherapy for stage I lung cancer (dated by TCRdb to 2020 to 2022). Sequencing was carried out with an Illumina HiSeq 3000. Two rounds of multiplex PCR on genomic DNA were used to amplify the TCR beta CDR3 region. The first PCR round used primers specific to each TRBV and TRBJ gene, and the primer sequences were filed in Chinese patent CN105087789A. TCRdb reprocessed the public reads (quality trimming at Q25 with fastp, clone calling with MiXCR) and kept in-frame beta chains. CDR3 protein duplicates are merged, each entry listing the most common genes and DNA. For this sample there are 20,000 to 25,000 distinct CDR3 sequences; about 42% appear just once. Approximately 34% of the sample belongs to the ten largest clones. Sequencing used PBMCs, obtained before or after stereotactic body radiation therapy (not recorded which). The receptor source for this set is a donor over 45 with non-small cell lung cancer.

The chain employs TRBV28 and TRBJ1-2; D possibly corresponds to TRBD1 (6 bases). The CDR3 runs 14 residues. Per germline, CDR1 MDHEN and CDR2 SYDVKM. Trimming pared 10 bases from V and 6 bases from J, leaving 21 bases between. CDR3 nucleotides: TGTGCCATCACCCTAACCGGGGGGGGGCATGGCTACACCTTC. Amino acids: CAITLTGGGHGYTF.

This clonotype was detected ten times or more. Compared with germline, one end of the junction differs, possibly owing to a read error. The chain joins TRBV7-7 to TRBJ1-1; possible D gene TRBD1, 5 bases. CDR3 length: 13 amino acids. Germline V lookup: CDR1 SSHAT, CDR2 FNYEAQ (reference sequence). The DNA of the CDR3 is TGTGCTAGCAGCTTAGGGGAATTCACTGAAGCTTTCTTT. This gives the protein CASSLGEFTEAFF.

Note on this clonotype: A much bigger clone sits one base away, suggesting this may be a read error. The CDR3 spells CASSEALGGFFYQPQRF. CDR3 coding DNA: TGTGCCAGCAGTGAAGCTCTAGGGGGTTTTTTTTATCAGCCCCAGCGTTTT. The chain recombines TRBV6-1 with TRBJ1-5; the D gene is possibly TRBD1 (6 bases). The CDR3 length is 17 residues. Per germline, CDR1 MNHNS and CDR2 SASEGT.

As for this clonotype: With a much larger clone just one base away, this may be a read error. V gene TRBV6-1 combines with J gene TRBJ2-5; TRBD1 is a possible D gene (6 bases). The CDR3 is 15 amino acids. The V end was cut by 5 bases, the J end by 7 bases, with 20 bases between. The V gene's germline CDR1 is MNHNS and CDR2 SASEGT. CDR3: CASSPGYRESGTQYF. In DNA form, the CDR3 reads TGTGCCAGCAGTCCCGGATACAGGGAGTCGGGGACCCAGTACTTC.

V and J are TRBV28 and TRBJ2-3; D might be TRBD1 (6 bases). Germline values: CDR1 MDHEN, CDR2 SYDVKM. Trimming shortened V by 4 bases and J by 7 bases, and 18 bases separated the two germline ends. This CDR3 has 15 residues. The CDR3 loop is CASSSGQLVGYTQYF. CDR3 DNA sequence: TGTGCCAGCAGTTCTGGACAGTTGGTGGGATATACGCAGTATTTT.

This clonotype was observed many times. The chain joins TRBV19 to TRBJ2-7; the D gene could be TRBD1 or TRBD2 (5 bases each). Germline V lookup: CDR1 LNHDA, CDR2 SQIVND (reference sequence). The CDR3 runs to 17 residues. V lost 5 bases to trimming and J lost 2 bases, with 22 bases between them. The CDR3 sequence: CASSPGPAQWSTYEQYF. In DNA, the CDR3 is TGTGCCAGTAGTCCGGGGCCGGCCCAGTGGTCAACCTACGAGCAGTACTTC.

This clonotype was seen more than once but under ten times. The J gene is TRBJ1-5, the V gene TRBV2, with a tentative D call TRBD1 (6 bases). This CDR3 contains 16 residues. V lost 6 bases and J 7 bases, leaving 22 bases between the germline ends. CDR1 SNHLY and CDR2 FYNNEI come from the germline V gene. CDR3 protein: CASRSRQVGLNQPQHF. CDR3 DNA sequence: TGTGCCAGCAGAAGTCGACAGGTAGGGCTCAACCAGCCCCAGCATTTT. The complete variable domain, with remaining parts taken from reference TRBV2 and TRBJ1-5, reads EPEVTQTPSHQVTQMGQEVILRCVPISNHLYFYWYRQILGQKVEFLVSFYNNEISEKSEIFDDQFSVERPDGSNFTLKIRSTKLEDSAMYFCASRSRQVGLNQPQHFGDGTRLSIL.

The sample holds one count of this clonotype. CDR3 sequence: CASSSRQGVVYEQYF. CDR3 DNA: TGTGCCAGCAGTTCCAGGCAGGGGGTCGTGTACGAGCAGTACTTC. This chain links TRBV27 with TRBJ2-7, with 7 bases matching TRBD1. This CDR3 has 15 amino acids. Germline V lookup: CDR1 MNHEY, CDR2 SMNVEV (reference sequence). After removal of 4 bases from V and 4 bases from J, the junction contained 10 bases not matched to a gene.

This clonotype was seen at least ten times. This chain uses TRBV14 with TRBJ2-3; D might be TRBD2 (6 bases). The CDR3 is 15 amino acids. V gave up 1 base and J gave up 4 bases, with 12 bases separating them. Germline CDR1 reads SGHDN; CDR2 reads FVKESK. CDR3 DNA: TGTGCCAGCAGCCAAGCCGGGACTTGGGCAGATACGCAGTATTTT. Translation: CASSQAGTWADTQYF.

This clonotype was observed at least ten times. The V and J genes are TRBV25-1 and TRBJ2-7; 7 bases line up with TRBD1. The CDR3 totals 14 residues. Per the germline V gene, CDR1 is MGHDK and CDR2 is SYGVNS. The V gene end was trimmed by 1 base and the J gene end by 7 bases; junction bases not matched to a gene: 7. DNA for the CDR3: TGTGCCAGCAGTGAATCCGGACAGGCTCGGGAGCAGTACTTC. Translation: CASSESGQAREQYF.

In this sample, this clonotype turned up many times. The gene calls are TRBV10-3 and TRBJ2-7; TRBD1 matches 7 bases. Germline values: CDR1 ENHRY, CDR2 SYGVKD. This CDR3 has 12 residues. V was pared by 6 bases and J by 1 base, with 0 bases of the junction left unmatched. This chain's CDR3 is CAIRGQSYEQYF. Here the CDR3 DNA reads TGTGCCATCAGGGGACAGTCCTACGAGCAGTACTTC.

V is TRBV6-1 and J is TRBJ2-3; 7 bases align to TRBD2. Unmatched junction bases numbered 6, after V lost 3 bases and J lost 0 bases. Per germline, CDR1 MNHNS and CDR2 SASEGT. The CDR3 has 16 amino acids. DNA of the CDR3: TGTGCCAGCAGTGACCATAGCGGGTCTAGCACAGATACGCAGTATTTT. This codes for CASSDHSGSSTDTQYF.

The chain employs TRBV6-1 and TRBJ2-7; 9 bases agree with TRBD1. With V trimmed by 6 bases and J by 2 bases, 5 bases remained unmatched. CDR1 and CDR2 from the germline V gene are MNHNS and SASEGT. This CDR3 has 14 residues. The CDR3 region has the DNA TGTGCCAGCAGATGGGACAGGGACACCTACGAGCAGTACTTC. Its translation: CASRWDRDTYEQYF.

Concerning this clonotype itself: With a far larger clone one base away, a read error is the likely cause. The chain employs TRBV6-1 and TRBJ2-3, with D possibly matching TRBD2 (6 bases). This CDR3 has 16 amino acids. Trimming cost V 3 bases and J 2 bases, with 15 bases left between them. CDR1 MNHNS and CDR2 SASEGT come from the germline V gene. CDR3 nucleotides: TGTGCCAGCAGTGACTCGGAGACTAGTGACACAGATACGCAGTATTTT. Amino acid sequence: CASSDSETSDTDTQYF.

About this clonotype: The conserved final phenylalanine or tryptophan is absent from the CDR3, which likely points to a read error. The rearrangement joins TRBV20-1 to TRBJ2-2; 9 bases line up with TRBD2. The CDR3 is 15 residues long. After removal of 3 bases from V and 7 bases from J, the junction contained 9 bases not matched to a gene. Germline V gives CDR1 DFQATT, CDR2 SNEGSKA (reference sequence). The CDR3 nucleotides read TGCAGTGCTAGGTATAGCGGGAGTGCCAACGGGGAGCTGTTTCTT. Its protein is CSARYSGSANGELFL.

V gene TRBV30 combines with J gene TRBJ1-2; D is ambiguous. Deletions cut 5 bases from V and 1 base from J, with 11 bases between. The CDR3 extends over 13 amino acids. CDR1 is GTSNPN and CDR2 is SVGIG in the germline V gene (reference sequence). The CDR3 region has the DNA TGTGCCTGGGAGGGCGGTTATAACTATGGCTACACCTTC. Translation gives CAWEGGYNYGYTF.

Within the sample, this clonotype is medium-sized. This chain links TRBV19 with TRBJ2-7; D is unclear. Germline V gene lookup returns CDR1 LNHDA and CDR2 SQIVND (reference sequence). Trimming took off 1 base at V and 5 bases at J, with 6 bases between the two ends. This CDR3 spans 12 amino acids. CDR3 sequence reads: CASSIGRDEQYF. DNA of the CDR3: TGTGCCAGTAGTATAGGCAGAGACGAGCAGTACTTC.

This sequence joins TRBV27 and TRBJ1-6, with a weak D call TRBD1 (6 bases). The V gene's germline CDR1 is MNHEY and CDR2 SMNVEV (reference sequence). V shed 6 bases and J shed 7 bases, with 16 bases lying between them. The CDR3 runs to 15 residues. The CDR3 coding sequence is TGTGCCAGCAGAATATCCGGGACACAAAATTCACCCCTCCACTTT. This translates into CASRISGTQNSPLHF.

Turning to this clonotype: Because it lacks the conserved phenylalanine or tryptophan at the end, this CDR3 is likely a read error. The chain uses TRBV27 and TRBJ1-1; TRBD1 might be the D (5 bases). V dropped 5 bases and J dropped 3 bases, with 16 bases sitting between them. The germline gives CDR1 MNHEY, CDR2 SMNVEV (reference sequence). The CDR3 extends over 15 amino acids. CDR3 DNA sequence: TGTGCCAGCAGTGCTACACGGGGGGGGGACACTGAAGCTTTCCTT. Translation gives CASSATRGGDTEAFL.

This clonotype was seen repeatedly, ten times or more. This chain uses TRBV10-3 with TRBJ2-3; possibly TRBD2 for D (5 bases). With 2 bases removed from V and 0 bases from J, the gap between germline ends came to 9 bases. The CDR3 has 15 residues. Looked up from germline, CDR1 is ENHRY and CDR2 is SYGVKD. The CDR3 is CAISERDTSTDTQYF. CDR3 nucleotide sequence: TGTGCCATCAGTGAGCGGGATACTAGCACAGATACGCAGTATTTT.

In nucleotides, the CDR3 is TGTGCCAGCAGCTTAGGCCCGGGACAGGGGAGGACAGAGACCCAGTACTTC. Translated: CASSLGPGQGRTETQYF. V gene TRBV11-2 combines with J gene TRBJ2-5; TRBD1 matches at 10 bases. The CDR3 length is 17 residues. Germline V gene sequence: CDR1 SGHAT, CDR2 FQNNGV. Germline trimming cut 1 base from V and 4 bases from J; bases unmatched to any gene: 9.

This clonotype is labeled as medium-sized (0.01 to 0.1%). This chain uses TRBV5-1 with TRBJ1-6; D uncertain. The CDR3 is 15 residues long. Deletions cut 0 bases from V and 6 bases from J, with 10 bases between. Germline CDR1 SGHRS, CDR2 YFSETQ. DNA of the CDR3: TGCGCCAGCAGCTTGGGCGTTAACAGTAATTCACCCCTCCACTTT. It translates to CASSLGVNSNSPLHF. Together with reference TRBV5-1 and TRBJ1-6, the CDR3 gives the full variable domain: KAGVTQTPRYLIKTRGQQVTLSCSPISGHRSVSWYQQTPGQGLQFLFEYFSETQRNKGNFPGRFSGRQFSNSRSEMNVSTLELGDSALYLCASSLGVNSNSPLHFGNGTRLTVT.

Details on this clonotype: A much larger clone differs from this one at a single base, so this may be a read error. The chain employs TRBV29-1 and TRBJ2-1, with a possible D match to TRBD1 (6 bases). CDR3 length equals 12 residues. Germline CDR1 reads SQVTM; CDR2 reads ANQGSEA. The CDR3 DNA is TGCAGCGGATCCCAGGGGAACAATGATCAGTTCTTC. Protein product: CSGSQGNNDQFF.

This clonotype was seen ten or more times. V is TRBV2 and J is TRBJ2-3; no firm D call. The germline V and J ends were trimmed by 6 bases and 2 bases, with 18 bases remaining between them. The CDR3 contains 16 residues. Germline values: CDR1 SNHLY, CDR2 FYNNEI. As DNA, the CDR3 is TGTGCCAGCAGCGCCTTAGAATTAAGTTTCACAGATACGCAGTATTTT. Its translation: CASSALELSFTDTQYF.

This clonotype has ten or more counts. The CDR3 sequence is CASSLDGAETQYF. As DNA, the CDR3 is TGTGCCAGCAGCTTGGACGGGGCCGAGACCCAGTACTTC. This sequence joins TRBV5-5 and TRBJ2-5; D is possibly TRBD1 or TRBD2 (5 bases each). Trimming shortened V by 0 bases and J by 5 bases, and 8 bases separated the two germline ends. Germline V lookup: CDR1 SGHKS, CDR2 YYEKEE (reference sequence). The CDR3 is made up of 13 amino acids.

This clonotype was counted ten times or more. The chain employs TRBV11-2 and TRBJ1-1; no firm D call. The ends were cut back, 2 bases at V and 1 base at J, with 5 bases in the middle. The CDR3 runs to 13 residues. Germline V gene lookup returns CDR1 SGHAT and CDR2 FQNNGV. The CDR3 DNA sequence: TGTGCCAGCAGCTTACGCACGAACACTGAAGCTTTCTTT. Amino acid sequence: CASSLRTNTEAFF.

On this clonotype: A read error is the likely source, as a far larger clone sits one nucleotide away. The V gene is TRBV6-4, the J gene TRBJ2-2; 9 positions match TRBD2. V trimming: 6 bases; J trimming: 6 bases; junction bases outside the gene matches: 5. Germline-derived CDR1 and CDR2 are MRHNA and SNTAGT. The CDR3 length is 14 residues. Here the CDR3 reads CASRSGRSAGELFF. The DNA for the CDR3 is TGTGCCAGCAGGAGCGGGAGGTCCGCCGGGGAGCTGTTTTTT.

By share, this clonotype counts as medium-sized. The chain couples TRBV7-2 to TRBJ2-1, with TRBD2 matching over 9 bases. This CDR3 is built from 15 residues. The germline V gene encodes CDR1 SGHTA and CDR2 FQGNSA. The trim removed 6 bases at V and 4 bases at J, leaving 7 bases unmatched. The CDR3 here is CASRTGTSSYNEQFF. CDR3 bases: TGTGCCAGCAGAACCGGGACTAGCAGTTACAATGAGCAGTTCTTC.